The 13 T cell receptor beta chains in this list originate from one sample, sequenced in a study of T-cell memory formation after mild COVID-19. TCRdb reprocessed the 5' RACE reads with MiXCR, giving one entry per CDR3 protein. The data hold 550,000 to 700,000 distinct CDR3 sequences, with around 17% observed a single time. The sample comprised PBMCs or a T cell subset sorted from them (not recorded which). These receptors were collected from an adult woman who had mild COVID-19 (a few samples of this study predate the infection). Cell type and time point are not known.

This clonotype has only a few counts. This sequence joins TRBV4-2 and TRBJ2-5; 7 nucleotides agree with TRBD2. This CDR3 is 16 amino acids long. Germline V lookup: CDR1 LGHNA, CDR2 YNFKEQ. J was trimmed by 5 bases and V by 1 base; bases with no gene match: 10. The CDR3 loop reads CASSQGSGRDYETQYF. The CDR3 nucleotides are TGTGCCAGCAGCCAAGGAAGCGGCAGGGACTACGAGACCCAGTACTTC.

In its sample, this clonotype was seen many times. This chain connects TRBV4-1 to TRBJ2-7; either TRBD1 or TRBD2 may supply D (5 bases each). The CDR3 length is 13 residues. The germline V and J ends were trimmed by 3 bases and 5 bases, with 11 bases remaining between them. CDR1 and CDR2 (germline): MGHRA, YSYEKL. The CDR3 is CASSHPGTHEQYF. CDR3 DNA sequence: TGCGCCAGCAGCCACCCCGGGACCCACGAGCAGTACTTC.

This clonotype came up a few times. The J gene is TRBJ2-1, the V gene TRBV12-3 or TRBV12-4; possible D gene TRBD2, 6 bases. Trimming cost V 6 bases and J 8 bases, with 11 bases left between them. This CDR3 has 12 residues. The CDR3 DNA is TGTGCCAGCAGGCGGGACTTGGATGAGCAGTTCTTC. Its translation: CASRRDLDEQFF.

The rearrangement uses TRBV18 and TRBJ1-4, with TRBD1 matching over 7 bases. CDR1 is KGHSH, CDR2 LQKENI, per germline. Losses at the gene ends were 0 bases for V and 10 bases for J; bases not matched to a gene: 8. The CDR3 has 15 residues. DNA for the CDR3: TGTGCCAGCTCACCACCCGGGGACCCAGGGGGAAAACTGTTTTTT. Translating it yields CASSPPGDPGGKLFF. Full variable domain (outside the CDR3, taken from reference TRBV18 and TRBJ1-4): NAGVMQNPRHLVRRRGQEARLRCSPMKGHSHVYWYRQLPEEGLKFMVYLQKENIIDESGMPKERFSAEFPKEGPSILRIQQVVRGDSAAYFCASSPPGDPGGKLFFGSGTQLSVL.

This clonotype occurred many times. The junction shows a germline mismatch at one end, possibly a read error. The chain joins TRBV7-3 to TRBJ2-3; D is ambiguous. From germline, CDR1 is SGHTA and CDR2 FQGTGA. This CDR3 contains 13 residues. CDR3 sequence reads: CASSLPSTDTQYF. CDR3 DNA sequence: TGCGCCAGCAGCCTACCTAGCACAGATACGCAGTATTTT.

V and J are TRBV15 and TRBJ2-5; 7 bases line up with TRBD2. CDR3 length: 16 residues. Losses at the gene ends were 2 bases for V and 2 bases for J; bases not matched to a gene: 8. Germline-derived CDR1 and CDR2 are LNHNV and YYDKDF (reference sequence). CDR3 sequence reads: CATSRRTGTMQETQYF. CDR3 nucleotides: TGTGCCACCAGCAGACGAACCGGGACTATGCAAGAGACCCAGTACTTC.

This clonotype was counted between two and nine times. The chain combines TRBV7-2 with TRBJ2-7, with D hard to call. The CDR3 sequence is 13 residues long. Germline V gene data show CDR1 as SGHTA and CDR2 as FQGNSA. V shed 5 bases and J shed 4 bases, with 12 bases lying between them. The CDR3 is CASSRTNLYEQYF. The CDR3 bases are TGTGCCAGCAGCCGCACCAACCTTTACGAGCAGTACTTC.

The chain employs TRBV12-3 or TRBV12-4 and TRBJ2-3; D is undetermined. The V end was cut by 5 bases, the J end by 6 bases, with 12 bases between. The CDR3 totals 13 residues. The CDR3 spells CASSRTDEDTQYF. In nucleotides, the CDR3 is TGTGCCAGCAGTCGGACGGATGAGGATACGCAGTATTTT.

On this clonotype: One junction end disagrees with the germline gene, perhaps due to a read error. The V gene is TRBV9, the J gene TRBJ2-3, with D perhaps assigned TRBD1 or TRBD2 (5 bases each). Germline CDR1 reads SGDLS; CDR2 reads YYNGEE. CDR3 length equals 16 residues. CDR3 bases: TGTGCCAGCAGCTCTAGTGGGACCCTGGACACAGATACGCTGTATTTT. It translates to CASSSSGTLDTDTLYF.

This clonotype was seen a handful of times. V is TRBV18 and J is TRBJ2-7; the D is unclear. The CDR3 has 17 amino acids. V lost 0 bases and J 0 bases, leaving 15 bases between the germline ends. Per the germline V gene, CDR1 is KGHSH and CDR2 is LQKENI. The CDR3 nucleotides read TGTGCCAGCTCACCACCCGGACCCAAGAGACGCTCCTACGAGCAGTACTTC. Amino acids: CASSPPGPKRRSYEQYF.

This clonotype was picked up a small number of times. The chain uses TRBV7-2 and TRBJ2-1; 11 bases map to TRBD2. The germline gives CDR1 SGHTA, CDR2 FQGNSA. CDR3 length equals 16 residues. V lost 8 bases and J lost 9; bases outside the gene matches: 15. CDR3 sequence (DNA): TGTGCCAGCGACGGGGGCGAACTAGCGGGAGTTGGTGAGCAGTTCTTC. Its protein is CASDGGELAGVGEQFF.

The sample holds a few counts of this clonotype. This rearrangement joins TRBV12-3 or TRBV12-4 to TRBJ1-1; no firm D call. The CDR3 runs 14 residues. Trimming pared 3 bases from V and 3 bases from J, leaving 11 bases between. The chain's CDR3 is CASSFVAEDTEAFF. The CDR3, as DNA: TGTGCCAGCAGTTTTGTGGCGGAGGACACTGAAGCTTTCTTT.

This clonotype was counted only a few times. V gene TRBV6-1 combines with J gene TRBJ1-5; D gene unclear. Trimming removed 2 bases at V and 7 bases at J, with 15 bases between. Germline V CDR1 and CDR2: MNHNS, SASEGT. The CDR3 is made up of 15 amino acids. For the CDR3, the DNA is TGTGCCAGCAGTGAATGGGGAGGCCCTATGCAGCCCCAGCATTTT. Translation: CASSEWGGPMQPQHF.